This TCR beta chain appears in the sequencing data of a study of shared clonotypes between healthy human individuals. Study-level findings and limits: The genetic and exposure-history diversity represented was limited by few donors.

Naive CD8 cells, CD45RO-negative and positively selected for CCR7, excluded terminally differentiated effector memory CD45RA+ cells. This clone was seen just once. Its antigen is as yet unknown. TCRdb's copy holds only in-frame clones and misses some; the assay was immunoSEQ multiplex PCR. The sample includes approximately 2,200,000 clones, 85% to 95% seen only once; the top ten take 1.7%. The CDR3 length is 13 residues. CDR1 and CDR2 from the germline V gene are MGHDK and SYGVNS. With 8 bases clipped from V and 3 bases from J, the junction kept 5 bases outside the gene matches. V is TRBV25-1 and J is TRBJ2-7; 9 positions agree with TRBD1. Material for sequencing was naive CD8+ T cells from PBMCs. The sequence derives from a young man in good health. Some clones in this sample may be carry-over from other donors' samples. CDR3 coding DNA: TGTGCCAGCCACGGGACAGGGTACTACGAGCAGTACTTC. Translation: CASHGTGYYEQYF.